Listed below are T cell receptor beta chains from one sample, sequenced in a study of beta chain features in type 1 diabetes. Data came from immunoSEQ multiplex PCR; TCRdb stores just in-frame clones and leaves some out. Of over 20,000 clones in the sample, about 45% were seen once. The sequenced material came from stem cell memory CD4+ T cells from blood. These receptors came from a man under 40 with type 1 diabetes. CDR3s leave out the opening cysteine and the closing phenylalanine or tryptophan. Clone sizes are given selectively: once, few, many, or a class where the clone is expanded.

size	J	length	V	CDR3
-	TRBJ2-5	14	TRBV7-9	ASSPQGGAGRKTQY
-	TRBJ1-5	16	TRBV27	ASSPGTGLLYSNQPQH
-	TRBJ1-1	12	TRBV7-2	ASSSLGGDTEAF
-	TRBJ2-1	13	TRBV5-1	ASSRTGGFYNEQF
few	TRBJ2-2	13	TRBV7-2	ASSLALAGPGELF
few	TRBJ2-7	13	TRBV11-2	ASSLGAGETHEQY
few	TRBJ1-6	13	TRBV7-9	ASSRGTGERLPLH
few	TRBJ2-3	11	TRBV5-6	ASSRRQTDTQY
few	TRBJ2-3	14	TRBV30	AWGYNTGQGTDTQY
-	TRBJ1-2	17	TRBV5-4	ASSLGAGAGVNTNYGYT
few	TRBJ2-2	11	TRBV18	ASSELVTGELF
-	TRBJ2-2	14	TRBV11-2	ASNVGHSTNTGELF
-	TRBJ1-1	10	TRBV7-9	ASTLGAPRAF